The 6 T cell receptor beta chains reported below all come from one sample, sequenced in a study of T cell changes during pregnancy in multiple sclerosis. Generated by immunoSEQ multiplex PCR, the TCRdb table keeps only in-frame clones and is missing some. The sample holds tens of thousands of clones; roughly 92% are singletons and the top ten take approximately 1.3%. Sequencing was performed on peripheral blood. The receptors derive from a female donor with multiple sclerosis, enrolled in a pregnancy study.

The J gene is TRBJ2-6, the V gene TRBV27; D unclear. CDR3 length equals 13 residues. V gave up 4 bases and J gave up 2 bases, with 3 bases separating them. CDR1 and CDR2 (germline): MNHEY, SMNVEV (reference sequence). CDR3 loop: CASSWAGANVLTF. The CDR3 nucleotides are TGTGCCAGCAGTTGGGCTGGGGCCAACGTCCTGACTTTC.

CDR3 sequence reads: CASSQETGKGGDEQFF. DNA for the CDR3: TGTGCCAGCAGCCAAGAAACGGGAAAGGGAGGAGATGAGCAGTTCTTC. The chain employs TRBV4-2 and TRBJ2-1, with D tentatively TRBD2 (6 bases). Trimming removed 0 bases from V and 8 bases from J, with 17 bases in between. The germline CDR1 and CDR2 sequences are LGHNA and YNFKEQ. This CDR3 contains 16 residues.

The CDR3 nucleotides read TGTGCCAGCAGCTTAGGACCGGGACAGGGCTTTGATGAGCAGTTCTTC. It is translated as CASSLGPGQGFDEQFF. The chain is built from TRBV11-2 and TRBJ2-1; 9 nucleotides align to TRBD1. The V and J ends lost 1 base and 8 bases, in that order; junction bases with no gene match: 9. The CDR3 length is 16 residues. In germline, CDR1 is SGHAT, CDR2 FQNNGV.

V and J are TRBV28 and TRBJ1-1, with 8 bases identical to TRBD1. This CDR3 region has 17 residues. Germline V gene sequence: CDR1 MDHEN, CDR2 SYDVKM. V was pared by 3 bases and J by 5 bases, with 14 bases of the junction left unmatched. CDR3 DNA sequence: TGTGCCAGCAGTTTCAGGGGGCCTACTCGCTTTATGACTGAAGCTTTCTTT. This gives the protein CASSFRGPTRFMTEAFF.

This chain links TRBV29-1 with TRBJ2-2, with D unresolved. V lost 3 bases, J lost 5 bases, and 4 bases lay in between. This CDR3 is built from 11 residues. Per the germline V gene, CDR1 is SQVTM and CDR2 is ANQGSEA. Here the CDR3 reads CSVEGTGELFF. The CDR3 nucleotides read TGCAGCGTTGAGGGTACCGGGGAGCTGTTTTTT.

This clone was detected only once. The chain links TRBV10-1 to TRBJ2-1; 7 positions match TRBD2. The germline gives CDR1 WNHNN, CDR2 SYGVQD (reference sequence). CDR3 length: 17 residues. V lost 8 bases and J lost 7; bases outside the gene matches: 20. CDR3 sequence: CASVTIGRPVWRNEQFF. For the CDR3, the DNA is TGCGCCAGCGTAACAATCGGGAGGCCGGTTTGGAGGAATGAGCAGTTCTTC.